Below, 11 T cell receptor beta chains from the same sample are listed, as sequenced in a study of T cells in Graves' hyperthyroidism and ophthalmopathy. What was amplified from RNA transcripts were TCR beta CDR3 regions. With the HTBI primer set, the TCR CDR3 went through a first round of RT-PCR. TCRdb redid the calling of the multiplex PCR reads with MiXCR, one entry per CDR3 protein. The sample has around 540,000 distinct CDR3 sequences, about 15% seen once; the top ten hold about 29%. Sequenced: blood. These TCRs come from a woman aged 25 to 39 with Graves' ophthalmopathy.

This clonotype was observed many times. The chain joins TRBV18 to TRBJ2-7; perhaps TRBD2 as D (5 bases). This CDR3 has 16 residues. The germline V and J ends were trimmed by 0 bases and 0 bases, with 12 bases remaining between them. From germline, CDR1 is KGHSH and CDR2 LQKENI. CDR3 sequence reads: CASSPPEAGRSYEQYF. The DNA of the CDR3 is TGTGCCAGCTCACCACCGGAGGCAGGCCGCTCCTACGAGCAGTACTTC.

This clonotype was counted between two and nine times. V gene TRBV6-1 combines with J gene TRBJ2-5; TRBD2 agrees at 9 bases. The trim removed 8 bases at V and 5 bases at J, leaving 12 bases unmatched. This CDR3 contains 15 residues. The germline CDR1 and CDR2 sequences are MNHNS and SASEGT. DNA for the CDR3: TGTGCCAGCTCCACTAGCGGGCCCCCCGGGGAGACCCAGTACTTC. Translated, it gives CASSTSGPPGETQYF.

The gene calls are TRBV10-3 and TRBJ2-1; TRBD2 might be the D (6 bases). The CDR3 is made up of 13 amino acids. Germline V lookup: CDR1 ENHRY, CDR2 SYGVKD. The germline V and J ends were trimmed by 2 bases and 5 bases, with 7 bases remaining between them. CDR3 sequence reads: CAISEGGDNEQFF. For the CDR3, the DNA is TGTGCCATCAGTGAGGGCGGGGACAATGAGCAGTTCTTC.

This clonotype was seen repeatedly, ten times or more. V usage is TRBV3-1 and J usage is TRBJ1-1; possible D gene TRBD1, 6 bases. Germline values: CDR1 LGHDT, CDR2 YNNKEL (reference sequence). V was clipped by 4 bases and J by 1 base, with 16 bases between them. The CDR3 spans 16 residues. CDR3 loop: CASSPIGGTRNTEAFF. CDR3 DNA: TGTGCCAGCAGCCCGATAGGGGGAACTAGGAACACTGAAGCTTTCTTT.

This clonotype was recorded at least ten times. The chain uses TRBV2 and TRBJ2-1; a possible D gene is TRBD2 (6 bases). Germline V gives CDR1 SNHLY, CDR2 FYNNEI. With 3 bases removed from V and 0 bases from J, the gap between germline ends came to 15 bases. The CDR3 consists of 17 residues. CDR3 region: CASSESGLLSSYNEQFF. CDR3 nucleotide sequence: TGTGCCAGCAGTGAGTCGGGACTCCTGAGCTCCTACAATGAGCAGTTCTTC.

Ten or more counts support this clonotype. The chain couples TRBV4-1 to TRBJ2-3; unclear D gene. Germline CDR1 MGHRA, CDR2 YSYEKL. V lost 0 bases and J 8 bases, leaving 6 bases between the germline ends. CDR3 size: 12 residues. CDR3 nucleotides: TGCGCCAGCAGCCAAGATTTCGCTACGCAGTATTTT. Its translation: CASSQDFATQYF.

This clonotype occurred many times. The rearrangement links TRBV5-1 to TRBJ2-7; 10 positions agree with TRBD2. There are 16 residues in the CDR3. CDR1 SGHRS and CDR2 YFSETQ come from the germline V gene. The V segment lost 4 bases and the J segment 3 bases; nucleotides outside the gene matches: 10. The CDR3 bases are TGCGCCAGCAGCCCCCGGGCGGCTAGCGGGAGCTACGAGCAGTACTTC. Protein product: CASSPRAASGSYEQYF.

This clonotype was seen a few times. The junction departs from germline at one end; a sequencing error may be responsible. The chain is built from TRBV7-7 and TRBJ1-5; perhaps TRBD1 as D (6 bases). This CDR3 has 19 residues. The V gene's germline CDR1 is SSHAT and CDR2 FNYEAQ (reference sequence). As DNA, the CDR3 is TGTGCTAGCAGCTTAGGCCCTAAGGACAGCAAAAATAGCAATCAGCCCCAGCATTTT. Translation: CASSLGPKDSKNSNQPQHF.

The gene calls are TRBV20-1 and TRBJ2-7, with D perhaps TRBD2 (5 bases). The CDR3 loop spans 16 amino acids. Germline V gene sequence: CDR1 DFQATT, CDR2 SNEGSKA (reference sequence). Trimming shortened V by 0 bases and J by 0 bases, and 15 bases separated the two germline ends. In DNA, the CDR3 is TGCAGTGCTAGAGATCTCGGGCTAGCTTTCTCCTACGAGCAGTACTTC. This codes for CSARDLGLAFSYEQYF.

This clonotype was recorded at least ten times. The rearrangement uses TRBV29-1 and TRBJ2-7; 8 bases line up with TRBD1. The germline CDR1 and CDR2 sequences are SQVTM and ANQGSEA. The CDR3 consists of 13 residues. The V and J ends lost 5 bases and 7 bases, in that order; junction bases with no gene match: 10. CDR3 bases: TGCAGCGTTTTTGGACAGGGATCGTTGGAGCAGTACTTC. Protein sequence: CSVFGQGSLEQYF.

This clonotype has at least ten counts. V usage is TRBV4-1 and J usage is TRBJ1-3; D gene uncertain. V was clipped by 1 base and J by 6 bases, with 4 bases between them. The germline CDR1 and CDR2 sequences are MGHRA and YSYEKL. The length of the CDR3 is 12 residues. The CDR3 spells CASSQGINTIYF. The DNA of the CDR3 is TGCGCCAGCAGCCAAGGAATAAACACCATATATTTT.